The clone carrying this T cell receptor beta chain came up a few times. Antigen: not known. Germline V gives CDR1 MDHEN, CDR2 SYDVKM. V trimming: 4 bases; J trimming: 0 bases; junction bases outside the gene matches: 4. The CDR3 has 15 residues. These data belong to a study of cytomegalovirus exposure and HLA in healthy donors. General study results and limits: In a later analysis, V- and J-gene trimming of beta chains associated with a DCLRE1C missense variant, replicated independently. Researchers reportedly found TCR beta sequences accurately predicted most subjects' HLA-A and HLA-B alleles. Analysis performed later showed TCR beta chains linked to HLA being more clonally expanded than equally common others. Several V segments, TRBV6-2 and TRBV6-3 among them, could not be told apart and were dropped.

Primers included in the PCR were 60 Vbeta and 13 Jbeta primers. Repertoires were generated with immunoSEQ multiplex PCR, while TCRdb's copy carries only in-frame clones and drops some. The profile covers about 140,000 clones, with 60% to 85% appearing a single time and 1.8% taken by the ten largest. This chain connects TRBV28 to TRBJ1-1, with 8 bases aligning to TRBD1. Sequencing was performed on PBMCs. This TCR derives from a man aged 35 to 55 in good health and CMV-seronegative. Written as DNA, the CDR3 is TGTGCCAGCAGTTCGACAGGGGCTATGAACACTGAAGCTTTCTTT. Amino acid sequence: CASSSTGAMNTEAFF. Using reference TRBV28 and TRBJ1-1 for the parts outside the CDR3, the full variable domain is DVKVTQSSRYLVKRTGEKVFLECVQDMDHENMFWYRQDPGLGLRLIYFSYDVKMKEKGDIPEGYSVSREKKERFSLILESASTNQTSMYLCASSSTGAMNTEAFFGQGTRLTVV.